This TCR beta chain was identified in a study of blood T cell repertoires in COVID-19. On the study more broadly: From the United States, Italy and Spain came samples of acute and convalescent COVID-19.

A single count supports this clone. The V gene's germline CDR1 is DFQATT and CDR2 SNEGSKA (reference sequence). The CDR3 runs 15 residues. Trimming cost V 3 bases and J 0 bases, with 15 bases left between them. Produced via immunoSEQ multiplex PCR; TCRdb's table is partial and in-frame only. The sample gives approximately 440,000 clones, approximately 90% of which show up once; about 0.7% is in the top ten. Sequencing was done on a sample of PBMCs or T cells enriched from blood (not recorded which). The rearrangement links TRBV20-1 to TRBJ2-7; D is undetermined. The clonotype was recovered from a woman aged 18-29 years who had recovered from COVID-19. This chain's CDR3 is CSASSQRVASYEQYF. The CDR3 DNA sequence: TGCAGTGCTAGTTCCCAAAGAGTAGCCTCCTACGAGCAGTACTTC.